This T cell receptor (beta chain) was profiled in a study of cytomegalovirus exposure and HLA in healthy donors. Study information: Across 300 to 400 genotyped donors, 81% landed in the Caucasian-associated ancestry cluster. Study-level findings and limits: A later examination showed that TCR association rates differed by HLA locus, with DRB1 most and HLA-C fewest. The later analysis indicated that the majority of CMV-associated TCR beta chains appeared HLA-restricted.

Use of 60 Vbeta and 13 Jbeta primers characterized the PCR. TCRdb's copy holds only in-frame clones and misses some; the assay was immunoSEQ multiplex PCR. The table includes 180,000 or so clones, around 75% detected once. Notes on this clone: Antigen unknown.

The CDR3 is 12 amino acids. The ends were cut back, 0 bases at V and 5 bases at J, with 7 bases in the middle. Germline V gene data show CDR1 as SQVTM and CDR2 as ANQGSEA. The material sequenced was PBMCs. This rearrangement joins TRBV29-1 to TRBJ1-1; D might be TRBD1 (5 bases). This clonotype originated in a male donor in good health and CMV-seronegative. The CDR3 DNA reads as TGCAGCGTTGAAGATGGGGGGACTGAAGCTTTCTTT. Encoded protein: CSVEDGGTEAFF.